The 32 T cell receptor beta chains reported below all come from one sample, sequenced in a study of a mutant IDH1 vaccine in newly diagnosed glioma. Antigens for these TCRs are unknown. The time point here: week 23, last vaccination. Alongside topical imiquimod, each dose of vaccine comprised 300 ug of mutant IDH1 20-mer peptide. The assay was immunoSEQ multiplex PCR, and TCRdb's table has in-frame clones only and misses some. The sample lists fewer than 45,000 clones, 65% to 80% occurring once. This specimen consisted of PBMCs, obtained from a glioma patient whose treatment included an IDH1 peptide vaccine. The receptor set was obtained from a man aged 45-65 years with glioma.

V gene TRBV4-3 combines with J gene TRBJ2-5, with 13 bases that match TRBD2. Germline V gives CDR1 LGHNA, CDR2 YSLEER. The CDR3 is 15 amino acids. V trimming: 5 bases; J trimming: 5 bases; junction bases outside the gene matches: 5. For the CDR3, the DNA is TGCGCCAGCAGCAGGACTAGCGGGGGTTCGGAGACCCAGTACTTC. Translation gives CASSRTSGGSETQYF.

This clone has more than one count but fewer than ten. CDR3 DNA sequence: TGTGCCAGCAGCCGACACGATGGGCGGCAGCCCCAGCATTTT. This encodes CASSRHDGRQPQHF. This sequence joins TRBV16 and TRBJ1-5; D is ambiguous. This CDR3 is 14 amino acids long. Germline values: CDR1 KGHSY, CDR2 FQNENV. V gave up 4 bases and J gave up 7 bases, with 14 bases separating them.

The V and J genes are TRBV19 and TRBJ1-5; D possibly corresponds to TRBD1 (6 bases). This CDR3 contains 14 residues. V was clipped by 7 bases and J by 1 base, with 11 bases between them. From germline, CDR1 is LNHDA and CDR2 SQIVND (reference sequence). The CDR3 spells CASKRGWSNQPQHF. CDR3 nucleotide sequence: TGTGCCAGTAAAAGGGGGTGGAGCAATCAGCCCCAGCATTTT. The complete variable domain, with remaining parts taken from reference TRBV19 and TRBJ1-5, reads DGGITQSPKYLFRKEGQNVTLSCEQNLNHDAMYWYRQDPGQGLRLIYYSQIVNDFQKGDIAEGYSVSREKKESFPLTVTSAQKNPTAFYLCASKRGWSNQPQHFGDGTRLSIL.

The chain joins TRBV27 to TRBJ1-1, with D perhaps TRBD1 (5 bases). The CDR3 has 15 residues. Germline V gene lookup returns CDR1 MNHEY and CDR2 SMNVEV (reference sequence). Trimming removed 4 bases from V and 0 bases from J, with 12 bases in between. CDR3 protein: CASSSATGVNTEAFF. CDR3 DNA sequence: TGTGCCAGCAGTTCCGCAACAGGAGTGAACACTGAAGCTTTCTTT.

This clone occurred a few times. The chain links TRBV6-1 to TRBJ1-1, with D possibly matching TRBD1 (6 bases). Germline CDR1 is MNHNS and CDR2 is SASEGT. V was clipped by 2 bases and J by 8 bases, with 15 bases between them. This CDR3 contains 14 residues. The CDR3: CASSESWSRGEAFF. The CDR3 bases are TGTGCCAGCAGTGAAAGTTGGTCCAGGGGCGAAGCTTTCTTT.

In DNA, the CDR3 is TGTGCCAGCAGGCTAGGGGCGGTTGATAATGAAAAACTGTTTTTT. Translation: CASRLGAVDNEKLFF. The chain combines TRBV6-1 with TRBJ1-4; D is possibly TRBD1 (5 bases). Trimming cost V 6 bases and J 4 bases, with 15 bases left between them. Germline V gene data show CDR1 as MNHNS and CDR2 as SASEGT. The CDR3 contains 15 residues.

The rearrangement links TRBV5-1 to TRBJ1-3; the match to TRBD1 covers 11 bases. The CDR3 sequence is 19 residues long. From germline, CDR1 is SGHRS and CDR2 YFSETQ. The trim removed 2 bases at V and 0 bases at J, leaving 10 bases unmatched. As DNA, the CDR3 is TGCGCCAGCAGCTTCGGGACAGGGGGTTCACTCAGCTCTGGAAACACCATATATTTT. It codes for CASSFGTGGSLSSGNTIYF.

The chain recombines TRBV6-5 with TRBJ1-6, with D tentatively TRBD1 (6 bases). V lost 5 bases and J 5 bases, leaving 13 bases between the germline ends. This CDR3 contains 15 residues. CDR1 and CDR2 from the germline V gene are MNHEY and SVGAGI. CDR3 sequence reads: CASSKDSFNNSPLHF. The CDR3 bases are TGTGCCAGCAGTAAGGACAGCTTTAATAATTCACCCCTCCACTTT.

The DNA of the CDR3 is TGTGCCAGCAGCGTATCACCCCACACTGAAGCTTTCTTT. As protein: CASSVSPHTEAFF. This chain uses TRBV9 with TRBJ1-1; no clear D. V dropped 1 base and J dropped 3 bases, with 7 bases sitting between them. Germline lookup yields CDR1 SGDLS and CDR2 YYNGEE. This CDR3 contains 13 residues.

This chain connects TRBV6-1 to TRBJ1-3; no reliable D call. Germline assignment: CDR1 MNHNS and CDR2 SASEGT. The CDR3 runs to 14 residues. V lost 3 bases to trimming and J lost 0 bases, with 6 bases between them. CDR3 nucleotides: TGTGCCAGCAGTGAGTACATCTCTGGAAACACCATATATTTT. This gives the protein CASSEYISGNTIYF.

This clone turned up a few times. CDR3: CSASVNTEAFF. The CDR3 region has the DNA TGCAGTGCTTCAGTGAACACTGAAGCTTTCTTT. The chain carries TRBV20-1 and TRBJ1-1; no clear D. Germline values: CDR1 DFQATT, CDR2 SNEGSKA (reference sequence). This CDR3 region has 11 residues. Trimming pared 5 bases from V and 0 bases from J, leaving 4 bases between.

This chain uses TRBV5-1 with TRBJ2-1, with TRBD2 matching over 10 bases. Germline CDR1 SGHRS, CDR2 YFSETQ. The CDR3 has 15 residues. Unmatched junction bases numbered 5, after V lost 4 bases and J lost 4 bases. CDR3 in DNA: TGCGCCAGCAGCGTACTTAGCGGGGGGTACAATGAGCAGTTCTTC. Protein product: CASSVLSGGYNEQFF.

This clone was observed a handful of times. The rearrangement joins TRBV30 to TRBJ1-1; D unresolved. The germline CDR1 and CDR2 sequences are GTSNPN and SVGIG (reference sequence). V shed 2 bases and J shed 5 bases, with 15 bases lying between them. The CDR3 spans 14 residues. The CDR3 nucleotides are TGTGCCTGGAGTTGGGGTCGGGGAGGGACTGAAGCTTTCTTT. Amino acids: CAWSWGRGGTEAFF.

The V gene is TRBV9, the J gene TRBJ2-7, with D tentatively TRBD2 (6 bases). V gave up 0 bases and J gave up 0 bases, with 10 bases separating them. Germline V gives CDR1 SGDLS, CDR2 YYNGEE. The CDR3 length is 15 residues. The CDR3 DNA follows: TGTGCCAGCAGCGTAGAAGGAGGGGTCTCCTACGAGCAGTACTTC. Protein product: CASSVEGGVSYEQYF.

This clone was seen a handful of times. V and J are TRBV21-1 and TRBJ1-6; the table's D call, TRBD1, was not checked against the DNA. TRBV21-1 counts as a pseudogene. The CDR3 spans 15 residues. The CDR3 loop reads CASSKRARVNSPLHF. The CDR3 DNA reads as TGTGCCAGCAGCAAAAGGGCCAGGGTTAATTCACCCCTCCACTTT.

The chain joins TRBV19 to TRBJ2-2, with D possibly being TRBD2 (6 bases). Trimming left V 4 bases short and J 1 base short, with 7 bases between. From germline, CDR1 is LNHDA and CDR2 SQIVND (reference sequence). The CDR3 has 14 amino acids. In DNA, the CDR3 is TGTGCCAGTAGTACGGGAGTGAACACCGGGGAGCTGTTTTTT. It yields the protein CASSTGVNTGELFF.

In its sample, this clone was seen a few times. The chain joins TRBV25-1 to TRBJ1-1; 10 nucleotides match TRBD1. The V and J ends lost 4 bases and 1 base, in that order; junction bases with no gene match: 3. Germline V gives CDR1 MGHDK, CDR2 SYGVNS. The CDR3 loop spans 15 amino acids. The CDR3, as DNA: TGTGCCAGCAGTGGTGACAGGGGGCGGAACACTGAAGCTTTCTTT. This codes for CASSGDRGRNTEAFF.

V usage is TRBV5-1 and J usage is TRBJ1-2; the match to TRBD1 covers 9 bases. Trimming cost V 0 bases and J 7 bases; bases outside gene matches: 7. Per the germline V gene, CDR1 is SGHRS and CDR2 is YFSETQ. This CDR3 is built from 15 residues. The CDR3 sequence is CASSLEGTGPGGYTF. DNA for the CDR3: TGCGCCAGCAGCTTGGAAGGGACAGGGCCTGGTGGCTACACCTTC.

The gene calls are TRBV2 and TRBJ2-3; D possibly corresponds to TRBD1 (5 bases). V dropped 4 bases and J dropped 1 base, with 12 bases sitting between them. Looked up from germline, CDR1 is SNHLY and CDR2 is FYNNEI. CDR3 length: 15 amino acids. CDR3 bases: TGTGCCAGCAGTGCAGACAGTCAGGGCACAGATACGCAGTATTTT. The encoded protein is CASSADSQGTDTQYF.

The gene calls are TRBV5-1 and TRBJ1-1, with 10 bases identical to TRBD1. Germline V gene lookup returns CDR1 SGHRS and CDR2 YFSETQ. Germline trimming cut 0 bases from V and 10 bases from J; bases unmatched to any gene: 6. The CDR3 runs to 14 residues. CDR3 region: CASSLDTGTGVAFF. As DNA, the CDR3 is TGCGCCAGCAGCTTGGACACCGGGACAGGGGTAGCTTTCTTT.

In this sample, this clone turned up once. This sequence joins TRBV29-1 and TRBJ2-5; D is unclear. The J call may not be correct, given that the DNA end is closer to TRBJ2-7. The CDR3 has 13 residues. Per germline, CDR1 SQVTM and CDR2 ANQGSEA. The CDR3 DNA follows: TGCAGCGTTGTCCCAGACGGATCCTACGAGCAGTACTTC. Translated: CSVVPDGSYEQYF.

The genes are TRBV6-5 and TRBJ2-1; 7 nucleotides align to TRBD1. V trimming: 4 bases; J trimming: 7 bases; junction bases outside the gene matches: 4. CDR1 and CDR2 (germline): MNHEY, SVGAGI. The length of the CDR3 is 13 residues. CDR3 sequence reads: CASSSLRGNEQFF. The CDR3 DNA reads TGTGCCAGCAGTTCCCTCAGGGGGAATGAGCAGTTCTTC.

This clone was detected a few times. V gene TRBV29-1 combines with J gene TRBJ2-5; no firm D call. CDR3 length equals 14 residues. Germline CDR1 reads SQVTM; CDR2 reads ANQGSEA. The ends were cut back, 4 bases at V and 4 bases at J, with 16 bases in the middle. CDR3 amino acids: CSVGFSVISETQYF. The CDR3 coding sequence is TGCAGCGTTGGCTTTTCTGTAATTTCAGAGACCCAGTACTTC.

The CDR3 reads CASRLAGTGNEQFF. The CDR3 region has the DNA TGTGCCAGCAGATTAGCGGGGACGGGCAATGAGCAGTTCTTC. The V call is TRBV6-5, the J call TRBJ2-1; 8 nucleotides align to TRBD2. Trimming at V came to 6 bases and at J to 6 bases, leaving 7 bases not matched to a gene. This CDR3 contains 14 residues. CDR1 is MNHEY, CDR2 SVGAGI, per germline.

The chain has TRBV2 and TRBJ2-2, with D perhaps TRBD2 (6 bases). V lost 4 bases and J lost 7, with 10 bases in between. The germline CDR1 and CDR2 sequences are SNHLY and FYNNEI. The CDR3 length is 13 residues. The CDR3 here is CASSVGRSGELFF. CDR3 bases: TGTGCCAGCAGTGTAGGGAGGAGCGGGGAGCTGTTTTTT.

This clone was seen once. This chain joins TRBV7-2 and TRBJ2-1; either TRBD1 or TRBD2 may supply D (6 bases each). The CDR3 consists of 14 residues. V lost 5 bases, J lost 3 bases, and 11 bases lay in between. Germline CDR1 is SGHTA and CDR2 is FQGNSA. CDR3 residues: CASSEGGNYNEQFF. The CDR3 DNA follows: TGTGCCAGCAGCGAAGGGGGGAACTACAATGAGCAGTTCTTC. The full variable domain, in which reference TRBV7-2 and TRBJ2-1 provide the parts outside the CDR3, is GAGVSQSPSNKVTEKGKDVELRCDPISGHTALYWYRQSLGQGLEFLIYFQGNSAPDKSGLPSDRFSAERTGGSVSTLTIQRTQQEDSAVYLCASSEGGNYNEQFFGPGTRLTVL.

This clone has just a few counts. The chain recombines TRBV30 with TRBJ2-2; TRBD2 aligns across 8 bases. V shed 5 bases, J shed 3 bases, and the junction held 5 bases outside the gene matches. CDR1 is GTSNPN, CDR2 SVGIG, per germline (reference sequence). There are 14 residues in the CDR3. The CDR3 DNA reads TGTGCCTGGGGCGGGGGGCAGGACACCGGGGAGCTGTTTTTT. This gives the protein CAWGGGQDTGELFF.

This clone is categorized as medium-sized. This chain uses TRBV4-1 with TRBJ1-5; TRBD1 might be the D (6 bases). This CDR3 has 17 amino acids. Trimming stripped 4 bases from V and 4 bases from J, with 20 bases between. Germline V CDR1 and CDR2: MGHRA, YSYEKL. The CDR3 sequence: CASSREQYTGSNQPQHF. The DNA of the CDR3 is TGCGCCAGCAGCCGAGAGCAATATACAGGGTCTAATCAGCCCCAGCATTTT.

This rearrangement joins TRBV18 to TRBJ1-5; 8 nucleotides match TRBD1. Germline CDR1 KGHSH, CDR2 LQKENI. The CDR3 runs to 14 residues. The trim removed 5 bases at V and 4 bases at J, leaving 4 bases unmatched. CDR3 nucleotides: TGTGCCAGCTCAATACAGGGGGAAAATCAGCCCCAGCATTTT. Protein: CASSIQGENQPQHF. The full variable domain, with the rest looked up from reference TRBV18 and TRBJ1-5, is NAGVMQNPRHLVRRRGQEARLRCSPMKGHSHVYWYRQLPEEGLKFMVYLQKENIIDESGMPKERFSAEFPKEGPSILRIQQVVRGDSAAYFCASSIQGENQPQHFGDGTRLSIL.

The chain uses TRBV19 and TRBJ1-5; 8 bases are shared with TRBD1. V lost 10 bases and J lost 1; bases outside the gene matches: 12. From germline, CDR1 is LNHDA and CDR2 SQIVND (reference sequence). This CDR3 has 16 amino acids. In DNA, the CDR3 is TGTGCCACGTCCCGGGACAGGTTAGGAAGCAATCAGCCCCAGCATTTT. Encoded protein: CATSRDRLGSNQPQHF.

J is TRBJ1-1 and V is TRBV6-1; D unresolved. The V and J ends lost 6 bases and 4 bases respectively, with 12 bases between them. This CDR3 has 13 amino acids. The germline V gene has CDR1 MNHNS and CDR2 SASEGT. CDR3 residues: CASRMTGITEAFF. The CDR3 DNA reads TGTGCCAGCAGGATGACCGGGATCACTGAAGCTTTCTTT.

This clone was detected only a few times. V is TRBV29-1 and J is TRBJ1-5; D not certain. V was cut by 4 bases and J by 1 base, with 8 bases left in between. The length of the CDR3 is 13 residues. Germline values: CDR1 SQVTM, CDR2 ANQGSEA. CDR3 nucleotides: TGCAGCGTTGGTTACGGAAGCAATCAGCCCCAGCATTTT. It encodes CSVGYGSNQPQHF.